A selection of T cell receptor beta chains follows, all from one sample in a study of T cell responses to AZD1222 COVID-19 vaccine. The assay was immunoSEQ multiplex PCR, and TCRdb's table has in-frame clones only and misses some. The sample records around 100,000 clones, 88% being singletons. Sample: peripheral blood, taken on day 0 of AZD1222 vaccination. Receptor source: an adult in good health. Both conserved end residues are part of each CDR3. The D gene is left open where the match is weak. Clone size is shown for a subset of rows, as once, few, many or a class of expanded clone.

D: .; size: .; V: TRBV30; J: TRBJ2-5; CDR3: CAVQTGSESETQYF; DNA: TGTGCCGTACAAACAGGGTCTGAATCAGAGACCCAGTACTTC
D: TRBD1; size: few; V: TRBV6-5; J: TRBJ1-1; CDR3: CASSSTTGGNTFF; DNA: TGTGCCAGCAGTTCCACGACAGGGGGGAATACTTTCTTT
D: .; size: .; V: TRBV4-3; J: TRBJ1-1; CDR3: CASSQDNRQLNTEAFF; DNA: TGCGCCAGCAGCCAAGATAATCGACAGCTGAACACTGAAGCTTTCTTT
D: .; size: .; V: TRBV19; J: TRBJ1-3; CDR3: CASIGQSSGNTIYF; DNA: TGTGCCAGTATCGGACAATCCTCTGGAAACACCATATATTTT
D: TRBD1; size: .; V: TRBV30; J: TRBJ1-6; CDR3: CAWSVQDRRSSPLHF; DNA: TGTGCCTGGAGTGTACAGGACAGGAGGTCCTCACCCCTCCACTTT
D: .; size: .; V: TRBV6-5; J: TRBJ2-7; CDR3: CASSSPGTQGNEQYF; DNA: TGTGCCAGCAGTTCCCCCGGGACTCAGGGGAACGAGCAGTACTTC
D: .; size: .; V: TRBV27; J: TRBJ2-7; CDR3: CASSPTGLYEQYF; DNA: TGTGCCAGCAGTCCAACAGGACTCTACGAGCAGTACTTC
D: TRBD2; size: .; V: TRBV7-2; J: TRBJ2-7; CDR3: CASSLTSGSYEQYF; DNA: TGTGCCAGCAGCTTGACTAGCGGGAGTTACGAGCAGTACTTC
D: .; size: .; V: TRBV6-5; J: TRBJ1-6; CDR3: CASGGGPDSPLHF; DNA: TGTGCCAGCGGGGGGGGGCCGGATTCACCCCTCCACTTT
D: .; size: .; V: TRBV3-1/TRBV3-2; J: TRBJ1-4; CDR3: CASSQQGNEKLFF; DNA: TGTGCCAGCAGCCAGCAGGGGAATGAAAAACTGTTTTTT
D: .; size: .; V: TRBV6-2/TRBV6-3; J: TRBJ2-7; CDR3: CASSYEGQGLSYEQYF; DNA: TGTGCCAGCAGTTACGAGGGTCAGGGACTCTCATACGAGCAGTACTTC
D: TRBD2; size: once; V: TRBV6-5; J: TRBJ2-3; CDR3: CASGLTSVRGDTQYF; DNA: TGTGCCAGCGGCCTGACTAGCGTGCGGGGAGATACGCAGTATTTT
D: TRBD1; size: .; V: TRBV12-5; J: TRBJ2-2; CDR3: CASARDRATDTGELFF; DNA: TGTGCTAGTGCCCGGGACAGGGCGACGGACACCGGGGAGCTGTTTTTT
D: TRBD1; size: .; V: TRBV5-6; J: TRBJ2-1; CDR3: CASSLLAGGFYNEQFF; DNA: TGTGCCAGCAGCTTGTTGGCAGGGGGCTTCTACAATGAGCAGTTCTTC
D: TRBD1; size: .; V: TRBV19; J: TRBJ1-1; CDR3: CASRYRGNTEAFF; DNA: TGTGCCAGTAGGTACAGGGGGAACACTGAAGCTTTCTTT
D: .; size: .; V: TRBV19; J: TRBJ1-2; CDR3: CASRIGADVVYGYTF; DNA: TGTGCCAGTAGGATCGGGGCAGATGTTGTGTATGGCTACACCTTC
D: TRBD1; size: .; V: TRBV15; J: TRBJ2-2; CDR3: CATSPPSGQGTIGELFF; DNA: TGTGCCACCAGCCCCCCCTCCGGACAGGGGACCATCGGGGAGCTGTTTTTT
D: .; size: few; V: TRBV5-1; J: TRBJ1-2; CDR3: CASSLGDRSYGYTF; DNA: TGCGCCAGCAGCTTGGGGGACCGGTCCTATGGCTACACCTTC
D: .; size: .; V: TRBV9; J: TRBJ2-2; CDR3: CASSKGLLGGELFF; DNA: TGTGCCAGCAGCAAGGGACTCCTAGGCGGGGAGCTGTTTTTT
D: .; size: .; V: TRBV15; J: TRBJ1-5; CDR3: CATSRAGPGEGQPQHF; DNA: TGTGCCACCAGCAGAGCCGGACCAGGGGAGGGTCAGCCCCAGCATTTT
D: .; size: .; V: TRBV9; J: TRBJ1-2; CDR3: CASSPTEYYGYTF; DNA: TGTGCCAGCAGCCCGACAGAATACTATGGCTACACCTTC
D: .; size: .; V: TRBV19; J: TRBJ1-1; CDR3: CATRGRNTEAFF; DNA: TGTGCCACCCGCGGGAGGAACACTGAAGCTTTCTTT
D: .; size: once; V: TRBV19; J: TRBJ1-1; CDR3: CASSVGWGTEAFF; DNA: TGTGCCAGTAGTGTTGGTTGGGGCACTGAAGCTTTCTTT
D: TRBD1; size: .; V: TRBV27; J: TRBJ2-2; CDR3: CASSRRTGGATSTGELFF; DNA: TGTGCCAGCAGCCGACGGACAGGGGGTGCGACGAGCACCGGGGAGCTGTTTTTT
D: .; size: .; V: TRBV7-2; J: TRBJ2-7; CDR3: CASSGPVGEQYF; DNA: TGTGCCAGCAGCGGTCCGGTGGGCGAGCAGTACTTC
D: TRBD2; size: .; V: TRBV7-2; J: TRBJ2-7; CDR3: CASSLGLSGSSYEQYF; DNA: TGTGCCAGCAGCTTAGGTTTGAGCGGGAGTAGTTATGAGCAGTACTTC
D: .; size: .; V: TRBV7-9; J: TRBJ2-3; CDR3: CASSFPSARITDTQYF; DNA: TGTGCCAGCAGCTTTCCCTCCGCCCGAATCACAGATACGCAGTATTTT